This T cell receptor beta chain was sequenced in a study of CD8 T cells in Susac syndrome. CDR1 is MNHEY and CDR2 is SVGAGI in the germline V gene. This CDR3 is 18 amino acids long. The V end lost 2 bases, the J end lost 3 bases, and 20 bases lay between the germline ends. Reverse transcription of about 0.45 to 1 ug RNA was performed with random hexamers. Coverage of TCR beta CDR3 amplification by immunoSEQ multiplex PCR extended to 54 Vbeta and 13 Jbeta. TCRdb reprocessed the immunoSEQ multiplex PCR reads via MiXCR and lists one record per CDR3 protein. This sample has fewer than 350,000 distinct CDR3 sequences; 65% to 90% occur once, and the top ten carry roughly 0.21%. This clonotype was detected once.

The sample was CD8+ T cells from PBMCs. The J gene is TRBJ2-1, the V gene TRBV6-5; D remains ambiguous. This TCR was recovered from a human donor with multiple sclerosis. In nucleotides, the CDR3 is TGTGCCAGCAGTTACACCCTCAACAGAGCTCCGTACTACAATGAGCAGTTCTTC. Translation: CASSYTLNRAPYYNEQFF.